This entry describes one T cell receptor (beta chain). The repertoire was sequenced with immunoSEQ multiplex PCR; TCRdb's copy has only in-frame clones and lacks some. The sample has approximately 2.1 million clones, approximately 93% seen once. The data originate from a study of shared clonotypes between healthy human individuals. Study at large: CD4 naive and CD4 memory each took three plates per donor, while CD8 naive took two and CD8 memory one.

This clonotype originated in a man younger than 35 in good health. Some clones in this sample may be carry-over from other donors' samples. The specimen sequenced was naive CD4+ T cells from PBMCs. Subset meaning: CD45RA+ positively selected.

CDR3 protein: CASSTQGTTQETQYF. CDR3 sequence (DNA): TGTGCCAGCAGCACTCAGGGTACTACTCAAGAGACCCAGTACTTC. The rearrangement uses TRBV5-6 and TRBJ2-5; maybe TRBD1 (5 bases). Trimming left V 4 bases short and J 2 bases short, with 15 bases between. From germline, CDR1 is SGHDT and CDR2 YYEEEE. The CDR3 is 15 amino acids.